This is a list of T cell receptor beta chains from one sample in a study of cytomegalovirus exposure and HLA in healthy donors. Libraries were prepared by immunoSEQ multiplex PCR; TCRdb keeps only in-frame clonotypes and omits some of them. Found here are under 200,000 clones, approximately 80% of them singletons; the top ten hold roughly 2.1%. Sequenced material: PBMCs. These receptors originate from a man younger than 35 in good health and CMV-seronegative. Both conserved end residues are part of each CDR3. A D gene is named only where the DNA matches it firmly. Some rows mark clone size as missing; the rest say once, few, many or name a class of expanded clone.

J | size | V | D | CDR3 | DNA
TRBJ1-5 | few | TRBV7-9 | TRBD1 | CASSGSRDRGDSNQPQHF | TGTGCCAGCAGCGGGAGCCGGGACAGGGGGGATAGCAATCAGCCCCAGCATTTT
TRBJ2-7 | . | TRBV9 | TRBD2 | CASSVASSGSSEQYF | TGTGCCAGCAGCGTAGCGTCTAGCGGGAGTTCCGAGCAGTACTTC
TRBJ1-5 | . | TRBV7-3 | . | CASSSAAKSQPQHF | TGTGCCAGCAGCTCCGCAGCGAAATCTCAGCCCCAGCATTTT
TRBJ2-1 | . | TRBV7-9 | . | CASSFSMSNEQFF | TGTGCCAGCAGCTTCTCTATGAGCAATGAGCAGTTCTTC
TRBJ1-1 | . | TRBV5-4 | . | CASSSDSMNTEAFF | TGTGCCAGCAGCTCGGACAGCATGAACACTGAAGCTTTCTTT
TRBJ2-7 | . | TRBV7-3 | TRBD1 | CASSFGQGYEQYF | TGTGCCAGCAGCTTCGGACAGGGCTACGAGCAGTACTTC
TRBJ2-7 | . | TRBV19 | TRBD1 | CASGQASSYEQYF | TGTGCCAGTGGACAGGCGAGCTCCTACGAGCAGTACTTC
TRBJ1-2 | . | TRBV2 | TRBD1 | CASSVQQGPYGYTF | TGTGCCAGCAGTGTCCAACAGGGGCCCTATGGCTACACCTTC
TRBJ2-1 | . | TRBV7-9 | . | CASSPSASMYNEQFF | TGTGCCAGCAGTCCCAGCGCTTCGATGTACAATGAGCAGTTCTTC
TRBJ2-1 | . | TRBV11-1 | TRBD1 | CASSGRQGAFYNEQFF | TGTGCCAGCAGCGGTCGACAGGGGGCGTTCTACAATGAGCAGTTCTTC
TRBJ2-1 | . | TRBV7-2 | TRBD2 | CASSLGGGRFYNEQFF | TGTGCCAGCAGCTTAGGGGGCGGGAGATTCTACAATGAGCAGTTCTTC
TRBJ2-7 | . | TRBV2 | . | CASMVAGSYEQYF | TGTGCCAGCATGGTGGCGGGCTCCTACGAGCAGTACTTC
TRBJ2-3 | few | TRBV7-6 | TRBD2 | CASSSRAGGPGQYF | TGTGCCAGCAGCTCCCGAGCGGGAGGGCCGGGGCAGTATTTT
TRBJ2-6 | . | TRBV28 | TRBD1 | CASSLLGTDSGANVLTF | TGTGCCAGCAGTTTATTAGGGACAGACTCTGGGGCCAACGTCCTGACTTTC
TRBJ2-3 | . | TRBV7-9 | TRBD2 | CASSSYYTLLAGGADTQYF | TGTGCCAGCAGCTCCTACTATACCTTACTAGCGGGGGGTGCAGATACGCAGTATTTT
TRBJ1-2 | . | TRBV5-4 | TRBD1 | CASSAWDRGLDGYTF | TGTGCCAGCAGCGCGTGGGACAGGGGATTGGATGGCTACACCTTC
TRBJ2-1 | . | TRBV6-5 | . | CASSSDLDYNEQFF | TGTGCCAGCAGTTCCGATCTAGACTACAATGAGCAGTTCTTC
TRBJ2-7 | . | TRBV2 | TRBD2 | CASSGPTPGGYEQYF | TGTGCCAGCAGTGGACCGACCCCGGGGGGCTACGAGCAGTACTTC
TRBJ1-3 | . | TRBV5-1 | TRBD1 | CASSPRTGDSGNTIYF | TGCGCCAGCAGCCCCCGGACAGGGGACTCTGGAAACACCATATATTTT
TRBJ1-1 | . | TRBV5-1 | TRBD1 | CASSYNRGEAFF | TGCGCCAGCAGCTATAACAGGGGGGAAGCTTTCTTT
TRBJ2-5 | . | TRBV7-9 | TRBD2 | CASSSQGLGLAQETQYF | TGTGCCAGCAGCTCGCAGGGCCTTGGACTAGCTCAAGAGACCCAGTACTTC
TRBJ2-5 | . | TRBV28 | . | CASSFLGGSYQETQYF | TGTGCCAGCAGTTTCCTTGGGGGGTCCTACCAAGAGACCCAGTACTTC
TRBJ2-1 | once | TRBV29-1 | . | CSVGAANYNEQFF | TGCAGCGTTGGAGCGGCCAATTACAATGAGCAGTTCTTC
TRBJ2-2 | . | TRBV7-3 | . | CASSSQTASGELFF | TGTGCCAGCAGCTCTCAGACTGCCTCCGGGGAGCTGTTTTTT
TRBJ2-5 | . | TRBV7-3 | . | CASSLTSRGETQYF | TGTGCCAGCAGTTTGACTAGTCGGGGAGAGACCCAGTACTTC
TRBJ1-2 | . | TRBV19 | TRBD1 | CASSIARGQGYTF | TGTGCCAGTAGTATAGCAAGGGGGCAAGGCTACACCTTC
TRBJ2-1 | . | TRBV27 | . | CASSPSPDSSYNEQFF | TGTGCCAGCAGTCCCTCCCCGGACAGCTCCTACAATGAGCAGTTCTTC
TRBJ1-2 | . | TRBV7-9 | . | CASSQREGTSYGYTF | TGTGCCAGCAGCCAGCGTGAGGGCACATCCTATGGCTACACCTTC
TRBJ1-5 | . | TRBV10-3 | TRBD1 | CAIQGESEPQHF | TGTGCCATTCAGGGGGAATCAGAGCCCCAGCATTTT